The 8 T cell receptor beta chains given below trace back to one sample, sequenced in a study of tumor and adjacent non-tumor tissue in lung cancer. TCRbeta libraries were built with three rounds of nested PCR, modified from ARM-PCR. TCRdb ran MiXCR on the multiplex PCR reads and lists one entry per CDR3 protein. This table holds 200,000 or so distinct CDR3 sequences, around 70% found once. The template was RNA from unsorted bulk tissue. Sequencing used lung tumor tissue. These receptors were obtained from a man aged 60 to 75 with non-small cell lung cancer.

Comments on this clonotype: A much larger clone lies one base from this, so it may be a read error. This rearrangement joins TRBV6-6 to TRBJ1-5, with D unresolved. Looked up from germline, CDR1 is MNHNY and CDR2 is SVGAGI (reference sequence). The CDR3 is 15 residues long. CDR3 nucleotides: TGTGCCAGCAGTTACTCGCCATTTAGCAATCAGTCCCAGCATTTT. It encodes CASSYSPFSNQSQHF.

As for this clonotype: This sequence may be a read error, since a much larger clone differs from it by one base. V and J are TRBV11-2 and TRBJ1-2; 7 positions agree with TRBD1. This CDR3 comprises 15 residues. Germline V gene data show CDR1 as SGHAT and CDR2 as FQNNGV. CDR3 residues: CASSFKQGLNYDYTF. For the CDR3, the DNA is TGTGCCAGCAGCTTTAAACAGGGGCTTAACTATGACTACACCTTC.

As for this clonotype: One end of the junction fails to match germline, which may point to a read error. This chain uses TRBV11-3 with TRBJ2-3; 9 nucleotides line up with TRBD2. The CDR3 contains 15 residues. CDR1 SGHNT and CDR2 YENEEA come from the germline V gene. CDR3 sequence reads: CASSSGLARADTQYF. CDR3 sequence (DNA): TGTGCTAGCAGCTCGGGACTAGCTAGAGCAGATACGCAGTATTTT.

Note on this clonotype: Given a much more abundant clone one base away, this may be a read error. This chain uses TRBV5-4 with TRBJ2-5; perhaps TRBD2 as D (5 bases). The germline gives CDR1 SGHNT, CDR2 YYREEE (reference sequence). The CDR3 loop spans 13 amino acids. The CDR3, as DNA: TGTGCCAGCAGCTTGGCGGGGAAAGAGATCCAGTACTTC. This codes for CASSLAGKEIQYF.

There are a few counts of this clonotype. The chain joins TRBV6-1 to TRBJ2-7; no firm D call. This CDR3 spans 14 amino acids. Trimming took 3 bases from V and 2 from J, leaving 11 bases between them. Germline V lookup: CDR1 MNHNS, CDR2 SASEGT. The CDR3 nucleotides are TGTGCCAGCAGTGATAACCTCGGCCCCTACGAGCAGTACTTC. Its translation is CASSDNLGPYEQYF.

On this clonotype itself: This CDR3 fails to terminate in the conserved phenylalanine or tryptophan, so it likely reflects a read error. This sequence joins TRBV20-1 and TRBJ1-6, with D perhaps matching TRBD1 (5 bases). The germline CDR1 and CDR2 sequences are DFQATT and SNEGSKA (reference sequence). Between the trimmed V and J ends, which lost 6 bases and 9 bases, there was a span of 15 bases. The CDR3 runs 13 residues. The CDR3 is CSATLTGASPLHT. CDR3 sequence (DNA): TGCAGTGCCACCTTGACTGGGGCTTCACCCCTCCACACT.

The chain carries TRBV29-1 and TRBJ1-2; D gene ambiguous. The CDR3 length is 15 residues. The ends were cut back, 4 bases at V and 1 base at J, with 16 bases in the middle. Germline V CDR1 and CDR2: SQVTM, ANQGSEA. CDR3 sequence reads: CSVVRTDEFNYGYTF. CDR3 nucleotide sequence: TGCAGCGTTGTCAGGACGGACGAATTTAACTATGGCTACACCTTC.

In regard to this clonotype: A much larger clone lies one base from this, so it may be a read error. The rearrangement uses TRBV20-1 and TRBJ2-7; 7 nucleotides agree with TRBD1. Germline CDR1 reads DFQATT; CDR2 reads SNEGSKA (reference sequence). The CDR3 totals 12 residues. DNA for the CDR3: TGCAGTGCCCCGGGACAGACCTACGAGCAGTGCTTC. Translation gives CSAPGQTYEQCF.